Reported below is one TCR beta chain. Its antigen remains unidentified. This entry comes from a study of blood T cells in healthy people across ages. Overall study results and limits: With unsorted PBMCs, a conclusive comparison of naive versus antigen-experienced cells was not possible.

For the second PCR, which ran for roughly 7 to 11 cycles, a sample-barcoded 5' primer and a J-beta primer mix were used. Sequencing of every sample gave 3 million or more CDR3-containing paired-end reads. TCRdb used MiXCR to reprocess the 5' RACE reads, holding one entry per CDR3 protein. Here the sample spans 850,000 to 1,000,000 distinct CDR3 sequences, roughly 47% being singletons. Trimming took off 7 bases at V and 4 bases at J, with 14 bases between the two ends. CDR1 SGHTA and CDR2 FQGNSA come from the germline V gene. The CDR3 length is 13 residues. Every donor contributed about 10 milliliters of peripheral blood by blood draw.

This clonotype was obtained from a woman aged 60-75 years in good health. Sequencing used blood. The gene calls are TRBV7-2 and TRBJ2-7, with D perhaps TRBD2 (5 bases). The CDR3 sequence is CASTEGSLYEQYF. The CDR3 DNA follows: TGTGCCAGCACCGAGGGTTCTCTGTACGAGCAGTACTTC.